This TCR beta chain was recovered during a study of blood T cell repertoires in COVID-19. Study details: From the United States, Italy and Spain came samples of acute and convalescent COVID-19. Sample material is recorded as cDNA or gDNA derived from T cells, B-cell-depleted T cells, or PBMCs.

V was pared by 0 bases and J by 2 bases, with 17 bases between. The CDR3 totals 17 residues. The V gene's germline CDR1 is LGHNA and CDR2 YSLEER. In the original workflow: The authors estimated nucleated cell counts from reference gene primer amplification. Measured with immunoSEQ multiplex PCR; TCRdb has only the in-frame clones, and not every one. V, J and clone size derive from that table, while D and trimming were established from the DNA sequence. The repertoire holds around 190,000 clones, with about four fifths as singletons. Sequenced input: peripheral blood. The source is a man between 70 and 80 years old with active or convalescent COVID-19. The V and J genes are TRBV4-3 and TRBJ2-7; D might be TRBD2 (5 bases). In DNA form, the CDR3 reads TGCGCCAGCAGCCAAGAGAGGGTCCCTACTCATCCCTACGAGCAGTACTTC. It codes for CASSQERVPTHPYEQYF.